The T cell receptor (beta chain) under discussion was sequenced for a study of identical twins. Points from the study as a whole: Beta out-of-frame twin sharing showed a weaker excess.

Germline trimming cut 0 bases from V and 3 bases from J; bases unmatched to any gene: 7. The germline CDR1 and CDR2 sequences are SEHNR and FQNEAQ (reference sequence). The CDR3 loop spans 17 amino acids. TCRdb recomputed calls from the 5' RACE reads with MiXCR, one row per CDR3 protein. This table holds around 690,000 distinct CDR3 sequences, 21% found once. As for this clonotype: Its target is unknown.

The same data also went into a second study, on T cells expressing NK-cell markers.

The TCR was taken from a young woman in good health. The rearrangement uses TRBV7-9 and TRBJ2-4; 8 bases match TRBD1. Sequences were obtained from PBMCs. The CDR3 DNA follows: TGTGCCAGCAGCTTAGCGAAAGGACAGGGAGACAAAAACATTCAGTACTTC. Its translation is CASSLAKGQGDKNIQYF.